Sequencing of this T cell receptor (beta chain) was carried out in a study of T cells in narcolepsy. Study in general: Enrolled donors included narcolepsy type 1 or type 2 patients and healthy controls.

Sequencing was performed with immunoSEQ multiplex PCR; in TCRdb, only in-frame clones are kept and a portion is missing. This table has about 24,000 clones, less than 65% appearing once. The V gene end was trimmed by 2 bases and the J gene end by 8 bases; junction bases not matched to a gene: 5. Germline V gene data show CDR1 as SGHTA and CDR2 as FQGNSA. The CDR3 is 16 residues long. Points on this clone: Its matching antigen is unknown.

Study-wide points: Reportedly, autoreactive clonotypes were serially detected in patients' blood but not controls'. Autoreactive HCRT-specific and TRIB2-specific clonotypes were marked in same-patient CSF-versus-blood CD4+ comparisons. In some patient and control memory CD4+ samples, autoreactive clones were absent.

What was sequenced was memory (CD45RA-) CD4+ T cells from blood. The V call is TRBV7-2, the J call TRBJ2-1; TRBD2 aligns across 14 bases. The receptor was isolated from a human donor in good health. The CDR3 DNA sequence: TGTGCCAGCAGCTTAAAGGGACTAGCGGGAGACTATGAGCAGTTCTTC. The encoded protein is CASSLKGLAGDYEQFF.